This T cell receptor (beta chain) was found in a study of radiation and T cells in renal cell carcinoma. Study-level points and caveats: Without pretreatment biopsies, baseline tumor clonotype presence was undetermined. In blood, top tumor clones expanded by 2 weeks, shrinking by 4.

Per the germline V gene, CDR1 is SGDLS and CDR2 is YYNGEE. CDR3 size: 15 residues. V was shortened by 4 bases and J by 4 bases, with 12 bases between the two germline ends. Regarding time point: blood 4 weeks post-SBRT, at nephrectomy. Indicated treatment: 15 Gy SBRT to primary tumor, nephrectomy 4 weeks later. Radiation-treated patients gave blood at baseline, week 2 and week 4. Sequencing used immunoSEQ multiplex PCR; TCRdb keeps in-frame clones, though not all of them. Of approximately 90,000 clones listed, 70% to 90% are singletons. Turning to this clone: Its antigen is currently unknown.

The receptor was derived from a middle-aged man with renal cell carcinoma. The sample in question was blood, obtained from a patient whose treatment included radiotherapy and nephrectomy. V and J are TRBV9 and TRBJ2-6, with D possibly TRBD1 on 6 matching bases. CDR3 bases: TGTGCCAGCAGCACGACAGGTGCCGGGGCCAACGTCCTGACTTTC. Amino acid sequence: CASSTTGAGANVLTF.